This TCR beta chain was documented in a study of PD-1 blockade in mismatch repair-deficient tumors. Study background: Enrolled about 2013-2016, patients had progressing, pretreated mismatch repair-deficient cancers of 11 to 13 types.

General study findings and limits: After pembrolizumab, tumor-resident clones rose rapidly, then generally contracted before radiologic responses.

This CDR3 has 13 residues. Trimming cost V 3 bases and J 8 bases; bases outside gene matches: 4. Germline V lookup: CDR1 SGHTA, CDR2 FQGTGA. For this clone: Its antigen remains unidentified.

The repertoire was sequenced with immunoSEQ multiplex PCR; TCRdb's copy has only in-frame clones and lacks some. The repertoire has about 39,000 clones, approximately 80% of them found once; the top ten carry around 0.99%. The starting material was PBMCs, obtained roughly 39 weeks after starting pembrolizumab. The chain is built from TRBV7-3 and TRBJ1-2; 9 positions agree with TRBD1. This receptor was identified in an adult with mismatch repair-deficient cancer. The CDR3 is CASSFTGGGGYTF. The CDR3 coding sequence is TGTGCCAGCAGCTTTACAGGGGGCGGAGGCTACACCTTC.